The 17 T cell receptor beta chains below come from one sample, sequenced in a study of cytomegalovirus exposure and HLA in healthy donors. A multiplex PCR was run with 60 Vbeta primers and 13 Jbeta primers. Sequenced by immunoSEQ multiplex PCR; TCRdb stores in-frame clones only, minus some. The sample has about 150,000 clones; about 60% are singletons. Sequencing used PBMCs. All receptors derive from a woman between 55 and 75 years old in good health and CMV-seropositive.

J is TRBJ2-7 and V is TRBV5-1, with D perhaps TRBD1 (6 bases). Between the trimmed V and J ends, which lost 4 bases and 2 bases, there was a span of 10 bases. Germline-derived CDR1 and CDR2 are SGHRS and YFSETQ. This CDR3 region has 13 residues. The CDR3 DNA follows: TGCGCCAGCAGCGCTAGGACAGCCTACGAGCAGTACTTC. Translated, it gives CASSARTAYEQYF.

This chain links TRBV7-9 with TRBJ2-6; 8 positions match TRBD1. CDR1 is SEHNR and CDR2 is FQNEAQ in the germline V gene (reference sequence). The CDR3 is 19 residues long. V lost 2 bases to trimming and J lost 0 bases; unmatched junction nucleotides: 9. The DNA of the CDR3 is TGTGCCAGCAGCTTAATGACAGGGGTAGAATACTCTGGGGCCAACGTCCTGACTTTC. Encoded protein: CASSLMTGVEYSGANVLTF.

This clone was recorded once. The chain combines TRBV6-5 with TRBJ1-1; 8 bases align to TRBD1. This CDR3 contains 13 residues. CDR1 MNHEY and CDR2 SVGAGI come from the germline V gene. After removal of 6 bases from V and 7 bases from J, the junction contained 7 bases not matched to a gene. The CDR3 loop is CASRKQGGVEAFF. The CDR3 bases are TGTGCCAGCAGAAAACAGGGGGGGGTTGAAGCTTTCTTT.

The V call is TRBV30, the J call TRBJ1-2; 7 positions match TRBD1. Looked up from germline, CDR1 is GTSNPN and CDR2 is SVGIG (reference sequence). The CDR3 contains 14 residues. The V gene end was trimmed by 2 bases and the J gene end by 7 bases; junction bases not matched to a gene: 10. The CDR3 here is CAWSRDSSTGGYTF. CDR3 DNA sequence: TGTGCCTGGAGTCGGGACAGCTCCACGGGTGGCTACACCTTC.

The chain uses TRBV9 and TRBJ2-7; 8 bases match TRBD2. Per germline, CDR1 SGDLS and CDR2 YYNGEE. The CDR3 has 15 amino acids. Trimming at V came to 0 bases and at J to 4 bases, leaving 6 bases not matched to a gene. CDR3 coding DNA: TGTGCCAGCAGCGTAGGGGGCGGGAGGTCTTACGAGCAGTACTTC. Translated, it gives CASSVGGGRSYEQYF.

The gene calls are TRBV9 and TRBJ1-2; 12 bases agree with TRBD1. V shed 4 bases, J shed 3 bases, and the junction held 7 bases outside the gene matches. Germline V gene sequence: CDR1 SGDLS, CDR2 YYNGEE. There are 16 residues in the CDR3. DNA for the CDR3: TGTGCCAGCAGCACACCCGGGACAGGGGGCGACTATGGCTACACCTTC. Translated, it gives CASSTPGTGGDYGYTF.

The chain recombines TRBV25-1 with TRBJ2-2; D gene unclear. V was pared by 5 bases and J by 3 bases, with 4 bases between. This CDR3 spans 12 amino acids. In germline, CDR1 is MGHDK, CDR2 SYGVNS. CDR3 nucleotides: TGTGCCAGCAGTCCGGACACCGGGGAGCTGTTTTTT. Protein sequence: CASSPDTGELFF.

This chain uses TRBV18 with TRBJ2-1, with 11 bases fitting TRBD2. In germline, CDR1 is KGHSH, CDR2 LQKENI. The V segment lost 3 bases and the J segment 4 bases; nucleotides outside the gene matches: 5. The CDR3 length is 16 residues. CDR3 nucleotides: TGTGCCAGCTCACCCCCGGGACTAGCGGTATACAATGAGCAGTTCTTC. Translation: CASSPPGLAVYNEQFF. The full variable domain, completed using reference TRBV18 and TRBJ2-1, is NAGVMQNPRHLVRRRGQEARLRCSPMKGHSHVYWYRQLPEEGLKFMVYLQKENIIDESGMPKERFSAEFPKEGPSILRIQQVVRGDSAAYFCASSPPGLAVYNEQFFGPGTRLTVL.

The CDR3 coding sequence is TGTGCCAGCAGCGCAACAGGGAATACCCCTCAAGAGACCCAGTACTTC. Protein: CASSATGNTPQETQYF. The chain has TRBV9 and TRBJ2-5, with a tentative D call TRBD1 (6 bases). CDR3 length equals 16 residues. Germline V gene sequence: CDR1 SGDLS, CDR2 YYNGEE. V gave up 3 bases and J gave up 2 bases, with 17 bases separating them.

The chain employs TRBV19 and TRBJ2-3; D call uncertain. Trimming left V 4 bases short and J 5 bases short, with 10 bases between. This CDR3 region has 13 residues. CDR1 is LNHDA and CDR2 is SQIVND in the germline V gene (reference sequence). CDR3 sequence reads: CASSTRLEDTQYF. The CDR3 DNA reads as TGTGCCAGTAGTACCCGACTGGAAGATACGCAGTATTTT.

The chain employs TRBV4-3 and TRBJ1-1, with D unclear. Germline V gene data show CDR1 as LGHNA and CDR2 as YSLEER. The CDR3 sequence is 14 residues long. V shed 1 base and J shed 1 base, with 7 bases lying between them. The DNA of the CDR3 is TGCGCCAGCAGCCAAGTAGCGTGGAACACTGAAGCTTTCTTT. Translation: CASSQVAWNTEAFF.

As DNA, the CDR3 is TGTGCCAGCAGCGTAGCTCTTAGCGGGAGGGCGGGGGACAATGAGCAGTTCTTC. This gives the protein CASSVALSGRAGDNEQFF. The chain combines TRBV9 with TRBJ2-1; TRBD2 aligns across 11 bases. The CDR3 is 18 residues long. The V segment lost 0 bases and the J segment 5 bases; nucleotides outside the gene matches: 10. Germline V CDR1 and CDR2: SGDLS, YYNGEE.

The chain uses TRBV20-1 and TRBJ2-7, with a weak D call TRBD2 (5 bases). The CDR3 extends over 10 amino acids. Germline V gives CDR1 DFQATT, CDR2 SNEGSKA (reference sequence). The germline V and J ends were trimmed by 6 bases and 6 bases, with 9 bases remaining between them. CDR3 region: CSASGVEQYF. CDR3 in DNA: TGCAGTGCCTCCGGGGTCGAGCAGTACTTC.

CDR3 sequence: CASSLRAGNQPQHF. The DNA of the CDR3 is TGTGCCAGCAGTTTGCGGGCAGGCAATCAGCCCCAGCATTTT. V is TRBV27 and J is TRBJ1-5; D ambiguous. This CDR3 has 14 residues. V was clipped by 3 bases and J by 2 bases, with 8 bases between them. Germline loops: CDR1 MNHEY, CDR2 SMNVEV (reference sequence).

This chain uses TRBV30 with TRBJ1-4; D unresolved. CDR1 is GTSNPN and CDR2 is SVGIG in the germline V gene (reference sequence). This CDR3 contains 13 residues. The V gene lost 2 bases and the J gene lost 3 bases, with 7 bases spanning the gap. CDR3 nucleotide sequence: TGTGCCTGGAGTTGGAGTTCTAATGAAAAACTGTTTTTT. It specifies CAWSWSSNEKLFF.

This clone was detected once. The rearrangement links TRBV21-1 to TRBJ2-3; the D segment call TRBD1 is taken from the table without a DNA check. TRBV21-1 is termed a pseudogene. CDR3 length equals 15 residues. DNA for the CDR3: TGTGCCAGCAGCAAAAAGTGGGACAGGACAGATACGCAGTATTTT. Protein: CASSKKWDRTDTQYF.

The chain is built from TRBV11-3 and TRBJ2-1, with 7 bases identical to TRBD1. Germline V gene lookup returns CDR1 SGHNT and CDR2 YENEEA. The CDR3 has 16 amino acids. V was pared by 1 base and J by 6 bases, with 9 bases of the junction left unmatched. CDR3 in DNA: TGTGCCAGCAGCTTAGGACAGGGACGGGCCTTCAATGAGCAGTTCTTC. Translated: CASSLGQGRAFNEQFF.